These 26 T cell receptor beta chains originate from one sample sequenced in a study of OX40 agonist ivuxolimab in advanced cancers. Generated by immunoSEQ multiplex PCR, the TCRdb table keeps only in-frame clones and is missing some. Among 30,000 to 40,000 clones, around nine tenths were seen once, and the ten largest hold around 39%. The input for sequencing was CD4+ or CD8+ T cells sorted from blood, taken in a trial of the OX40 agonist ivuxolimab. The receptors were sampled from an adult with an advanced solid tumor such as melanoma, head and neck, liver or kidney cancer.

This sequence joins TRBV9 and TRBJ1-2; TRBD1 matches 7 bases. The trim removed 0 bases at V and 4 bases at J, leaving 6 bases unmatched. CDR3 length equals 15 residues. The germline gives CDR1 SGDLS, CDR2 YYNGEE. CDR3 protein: CASSVGTGSTYGYTF. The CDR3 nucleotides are TGTGCCAGCAGCGTAGGGACAGGTTCGACCTATGGCTACACCTTC.

CDR3 region: CASSQDESGRGIYGYTF. DNA of the CDR3: TGCGCCAGCAGCCAAGATGAATCGGGACGTGGTATCTATGGCTACACCTTC. The chain is built from TRBV4-1 and TRBJ1-2; D perhaps matches TRBD1 (5 bases). V was cut by 0 bases and J by 4 bases, with 18 bases left in between. This CDR3 contains 17 residues. Per the germline V gene, CDR1 is MGHRA and CDR2 is YSYEKL.

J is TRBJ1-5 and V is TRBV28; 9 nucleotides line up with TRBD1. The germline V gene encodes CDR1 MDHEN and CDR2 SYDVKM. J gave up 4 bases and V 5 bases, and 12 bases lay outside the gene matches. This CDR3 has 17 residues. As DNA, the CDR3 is TGTGCCAGCAGTCTAACCTCCGGGACAGGGATGAATCAGCCCCAGCATTTT. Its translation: CASSLTSGTGMNQPQHF. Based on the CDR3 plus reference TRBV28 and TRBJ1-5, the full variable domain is DVKVTQSSRYLVKRTGEKVFLECVQDMDHENMFWYRQDPGLGLRLIYFSYDVKMKEKGDIPEGYSVSREKKERFSLILESASTNQTSMYLCASSLTSGTGMNQPQHFGDGTRLSIL.

This CDR3 reads CASSLLVSGGKETQYF. Written as DNA, the CDR3 is TGTGCCAGCAGCTTGTTGGTCAGCGGGGGGAAGGAGACCCAGTACTTC. This chain connects TRBV5-4 to TRBJ2-5; TRBD2 matches 9 bases. The germline V gene encodes CDR1 SGHNT and CDR2 YYREEE (reference sequence). This CDR3 has 16 residues. Losses at the gene ends were 1 base for V and 5 bases for J; bases not matched to a gene: 9.

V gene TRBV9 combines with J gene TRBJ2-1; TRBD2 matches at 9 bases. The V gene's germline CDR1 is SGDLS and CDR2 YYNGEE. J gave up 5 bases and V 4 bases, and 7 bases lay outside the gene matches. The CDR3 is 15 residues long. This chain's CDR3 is CASSLLAGGHNEQFF. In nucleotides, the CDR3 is TGTGCCAGCAGCTTACTAGCGGGCGGTCACAATGAGCAGTTCTTC.

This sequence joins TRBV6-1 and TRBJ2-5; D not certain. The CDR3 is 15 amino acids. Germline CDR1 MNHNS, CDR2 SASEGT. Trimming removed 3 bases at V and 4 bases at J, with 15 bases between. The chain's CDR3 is CASSERLALPETQYF. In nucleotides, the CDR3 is TGTGCCAGCAGTGAGCGACTGGCACTCCCAGAGACCCAGTACTTC.

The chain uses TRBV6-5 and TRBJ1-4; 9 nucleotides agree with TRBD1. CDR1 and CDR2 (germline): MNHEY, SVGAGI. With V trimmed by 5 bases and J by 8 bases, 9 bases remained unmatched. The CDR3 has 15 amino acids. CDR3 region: CASSPWTGAGEKLFF. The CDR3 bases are TGTGCCAGCAGTCCGTGGACAGGGGCGGGGGAAAAACTGTTTTTT.

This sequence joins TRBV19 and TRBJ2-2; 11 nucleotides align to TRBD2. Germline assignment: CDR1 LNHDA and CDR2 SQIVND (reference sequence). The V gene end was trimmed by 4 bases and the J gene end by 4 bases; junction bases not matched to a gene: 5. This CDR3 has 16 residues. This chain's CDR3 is CASSTGLAVGTGELFF. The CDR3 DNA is TGTGCCAGTAGTACGGGACTAGCGGTGGGCACCGGGGAGCTGTTTTTT.

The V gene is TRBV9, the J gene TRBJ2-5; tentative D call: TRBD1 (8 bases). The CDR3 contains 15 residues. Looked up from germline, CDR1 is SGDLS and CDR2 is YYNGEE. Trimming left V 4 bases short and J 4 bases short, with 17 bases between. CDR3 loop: CASSLRTGRAETQYF. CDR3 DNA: TGTGCCAGCAGCCTTCGGACAGGGAGGGCAGAGACCCAGTACTTC.

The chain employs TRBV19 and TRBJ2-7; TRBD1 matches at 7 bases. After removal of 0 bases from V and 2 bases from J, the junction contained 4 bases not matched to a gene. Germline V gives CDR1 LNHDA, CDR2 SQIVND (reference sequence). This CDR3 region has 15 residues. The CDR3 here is CASSIDGDRTYEQYF. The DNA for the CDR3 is TGTGCCAGTAGTATAGATGGGGACAGAACCTACGAGCAGTACTTC.

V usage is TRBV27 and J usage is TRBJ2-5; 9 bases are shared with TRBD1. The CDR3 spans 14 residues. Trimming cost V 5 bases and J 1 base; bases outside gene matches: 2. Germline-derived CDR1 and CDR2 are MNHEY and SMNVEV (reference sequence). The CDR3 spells CASSKDRGQETQYF. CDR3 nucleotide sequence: TGTGCCAGCAGTAAGGACAGGGGCCAAGAGACCCAGTACTTC.

The CDR3 sequence: CATHPGGSHNQPQHF. The DNA for the CDR3 is TGTGCCACACATCCGGGGGGGTCACACAATCAGCCCCAGCATTTT. The V call is TRBV15, the J call TRBJ1-5; TRBD1 is a possible D gene (5 bases). V lost 9 bases and J 3 bases, leaving 18 bases between the germline ends. The CDR3 spans 15 residues. CDR1 LNHNV and CDR2 YYDKDF come from the germline V gene (reference sequence).

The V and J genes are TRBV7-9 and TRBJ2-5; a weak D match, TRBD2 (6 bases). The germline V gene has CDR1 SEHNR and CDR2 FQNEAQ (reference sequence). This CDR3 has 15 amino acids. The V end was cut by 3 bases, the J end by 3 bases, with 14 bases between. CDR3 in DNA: TGTGCCAGCAGCTTGCGGGGTGTCTTGAAAGAGACCCAGTACTTC. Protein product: CASSLRGVLKETQYF.

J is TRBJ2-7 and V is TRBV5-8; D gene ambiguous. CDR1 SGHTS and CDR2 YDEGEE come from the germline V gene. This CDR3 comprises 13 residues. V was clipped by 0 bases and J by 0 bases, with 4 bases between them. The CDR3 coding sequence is TGTGCCAGCAGCTTGGAGGGCTCCTACGAGCAGTACTTC. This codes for CASSLEGSYEQYF.

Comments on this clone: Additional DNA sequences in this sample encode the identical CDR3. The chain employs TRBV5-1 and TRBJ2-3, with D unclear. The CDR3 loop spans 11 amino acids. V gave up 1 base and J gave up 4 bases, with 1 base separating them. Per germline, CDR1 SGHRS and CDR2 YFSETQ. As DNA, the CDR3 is TGCGCCAGCAGCTTGTCAGATACGCAGTATTTT. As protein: CASSLSDTQYF.

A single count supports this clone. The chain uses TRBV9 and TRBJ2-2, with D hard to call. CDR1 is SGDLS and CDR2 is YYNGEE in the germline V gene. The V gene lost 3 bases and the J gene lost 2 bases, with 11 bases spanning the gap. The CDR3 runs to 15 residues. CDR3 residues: CASSAWTGNTGELFF. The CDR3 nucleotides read TGTGCCAGCAGCGCCTGGACGGGTAACACCGGGGAGCTGTTTTTT.

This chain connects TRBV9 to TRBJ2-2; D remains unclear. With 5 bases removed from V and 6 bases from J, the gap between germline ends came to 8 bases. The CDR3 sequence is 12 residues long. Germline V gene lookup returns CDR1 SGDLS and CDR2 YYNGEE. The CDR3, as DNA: TGTGCCAGCAGTCGTAGCTCCGGGGAGCTGTTTTTT. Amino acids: CASSRSSGELFF.

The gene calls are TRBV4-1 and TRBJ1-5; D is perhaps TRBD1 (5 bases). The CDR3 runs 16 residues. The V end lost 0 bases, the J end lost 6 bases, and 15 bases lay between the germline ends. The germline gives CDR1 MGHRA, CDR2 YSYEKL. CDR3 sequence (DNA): TGCGCCAGCAGCCAAGACCCCACAAACGGGGGTCAGCCCCAGCATTTT. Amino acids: CASSQDPTNGGQPQHF.

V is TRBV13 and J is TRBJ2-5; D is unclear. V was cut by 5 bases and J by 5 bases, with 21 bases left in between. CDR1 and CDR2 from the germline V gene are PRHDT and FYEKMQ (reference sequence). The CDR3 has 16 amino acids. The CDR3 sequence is CASSPRIERTGETQYF. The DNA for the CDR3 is TGTGCCAGCAGCCCCAGGATCGAAAGGACCGGGGAGACCCAGTACTTC. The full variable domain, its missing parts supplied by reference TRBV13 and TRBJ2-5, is AAGVIQSPRHLIKEKRETATLKCYPIPRHDTVYWYQQGPGQDPQFLISFYEKMQSDKGSIPDRFSAQQFSDYHSELNMSSLELGDSALYFCASSPRIERTGETQYFGPGTRLLVL.

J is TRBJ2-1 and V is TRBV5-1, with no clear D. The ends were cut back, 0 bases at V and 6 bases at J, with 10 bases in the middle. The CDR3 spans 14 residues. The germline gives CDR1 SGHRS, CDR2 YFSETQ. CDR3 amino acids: CASSLDTGSNEQFF. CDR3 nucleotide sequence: TGCGCCAGCAGCTTGGATACTGGTAGCAATGAGCAGTTCTTC.

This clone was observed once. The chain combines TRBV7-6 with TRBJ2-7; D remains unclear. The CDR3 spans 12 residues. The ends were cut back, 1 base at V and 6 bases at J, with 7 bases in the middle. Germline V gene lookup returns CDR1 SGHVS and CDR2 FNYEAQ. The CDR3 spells CASSLGEVEQYF. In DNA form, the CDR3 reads TGTGCCAGCAGCTTAGGAGAGGTCGAGCAGTACTTC.

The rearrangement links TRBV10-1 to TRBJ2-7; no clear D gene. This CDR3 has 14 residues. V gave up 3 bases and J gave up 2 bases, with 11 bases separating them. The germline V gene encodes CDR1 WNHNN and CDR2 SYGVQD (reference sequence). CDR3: CASSDFADPYEQYF. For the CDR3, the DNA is TGCGCCAGCAGTGATTTTGCGGATCCCTACGAGCAGTACTTC.

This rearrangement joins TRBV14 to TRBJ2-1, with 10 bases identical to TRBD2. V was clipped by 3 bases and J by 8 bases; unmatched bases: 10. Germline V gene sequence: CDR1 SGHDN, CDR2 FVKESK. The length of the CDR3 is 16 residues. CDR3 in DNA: TGTGCCAGCAGCCAGATAAGCGGGAGGGCTTTGGATGAGCAGTTCTTC. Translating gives CASSQISGRALDEQFF.

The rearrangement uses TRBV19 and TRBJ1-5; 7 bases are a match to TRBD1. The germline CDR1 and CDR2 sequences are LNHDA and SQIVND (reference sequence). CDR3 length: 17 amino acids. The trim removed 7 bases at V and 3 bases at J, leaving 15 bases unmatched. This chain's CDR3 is CASNGGLGGQINQPQHF. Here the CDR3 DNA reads TGTGCCAGTAATGGCGGTCTTGGGGGACAGATCAATCAGCCCCAGCATTTT.

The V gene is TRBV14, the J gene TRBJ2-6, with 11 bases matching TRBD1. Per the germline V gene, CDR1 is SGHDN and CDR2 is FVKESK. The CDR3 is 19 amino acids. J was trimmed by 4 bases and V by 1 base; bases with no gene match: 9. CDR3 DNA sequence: TGTGCCAGCAGCCAAGGGGAAGGACAGGGGGCGAGGGGGGCCAACGTCCTGACTTTC. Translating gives CASSQGEGQGARGANVLTF. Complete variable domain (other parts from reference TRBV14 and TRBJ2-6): EAGVTQFPSHSVIEKGQTVTLRCDPISGHDNLYWYRRVMGKEIKFLLHFVKESKQDESGMPNNRFLAERTGGTYSTLKVQPAELEDSGVYFCASSQGEGQGARGANVLTFGAGSRLTVL.

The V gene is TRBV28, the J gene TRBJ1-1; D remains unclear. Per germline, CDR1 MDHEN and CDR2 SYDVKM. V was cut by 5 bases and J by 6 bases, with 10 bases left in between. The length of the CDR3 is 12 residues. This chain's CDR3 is CASSPITAEAFF. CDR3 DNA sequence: TGTGCCAGCAGTCCTATCACGGCTGAAGCTTTCTTT.